These 27 T cell receptor beta chains originate from one sample sequenced in a study of molecular identifiers for immune sequencing clone quantification. TCRdb re-called the PCR reads through MiXCR, storing one row per CDR3 protein. The sample contains around 470,000 distinct CDR3 sequences, over 20% of which appear only once. The specimen was naive CD8+ T cells from blood, with Jurkat cell RNA spiked in. The subset here: FACS-sorted CD8+CD4-CCR7+CD45RA+ naive T cells. These receptors came from a human donor in good health. Some libraries in this study had Jurkat cell RNA spiked in.

This clonotype has just one count. This may be a read error: a much more frequent sequence differs by one nucleotide. The chain has TRBV7-9 and TRBJ2-2; 7 bases line up with TRBD1. The CDR3 spans 18 residues. Germline-derived CDR1 and CDR2 are SEHNR and FQNEAQ (reference sequence). The CDR3 spells CASSPPQTGFANTEELFF. Here the CDR3 DNA reads TGTGCCAGCAGCCCGCCCCAGACAGGGTTCGCGAACACCGAGGAGCTGTTTTTT.

The chain links TRBV30 to TRBJ2-2; 10 positions agree with TRBD1. Germline V gene lookup returns CDR1 GTSNPN and CDR2 SVGIG (reference sequence). The V and J ends lost 5 bases and 6 bases, in that order; junction bases with no gene match: 9. The CDR3 totals 15 residues. The CDR3 sequence is CAWGSGTGVSGELFF. In nucleotides, the CDR3 is TGTGCCTGGGGGTCCGGGACAGGGGTTTCCGGGGAGCTGTTTTTT.

This clonotype was seen a handful of times. The rearrangement links TRBV4-2 to TRBJ1-2, with D possibly being TRBD1 (5 bases). V lost 0 bases and J lost 4, with 18 bases in between. The CDR3 extends over 17 amino acids. Germline V gene data show CDR1 as LGHNA and CDR2 as YNFKEQ. CDR3 sequence (DNA): TGTGCCAGCAGCCAAGAACAGGCCTCAGGCGCAATCTATGGCTACACCTTC. Its protein product is CASSQEQASGAIYGYTF.

This clonotype has ten or more counts. The chain is built from TRBV4-1 and TRBJ2-6; no reliable D call. V gave up 4 bases and J gave up 0 bases, with 7 bases separating them. Looked up from germline, CDR1 is MGHRA and CDR2 is YSYEKL. The CDR3 runs to 15 residues. The CDR3 protein is CASSLYLSGANVLTF. The CDR3 coding sequence is TGCGCCAGCAGCCTCTATCTCTCTGGGGCCAACGTCCTGACTTTC.

This clonotype was seen a handful of times. This chain links TRBV12-3 or TRBV12-4 with TRBJ2-7; possible D gene TRBD2, 5 bases. The CDR3 has 14 residues. V dropped 6 bases and J dropped 6 bases, with 18 bases sitting between them. CDR3: CASSDTNRRGEQYF. CDR3 DNA sequence: TGTGCCAGCAGCGACACGAATCGACGGGGCGAGCAGTACTTC.

Ten or more counts support this clonotype. This rearrangement joins TRBV4-1 to TRBJ1-2; D may be TRBD1 (6 bases). This CDR3 region has 18 residues. Germline CDR1 MGHRA, CDR2 YSYEKL. The ends were cut back, 0 bases at V and 8 bases at J, with 25 bases in the middle. The CDR3 spells CASSQEELRDMPHRGYTF. DNA for the CDR3: TGCGCCAGCAGCCAAGAAGAACTAAGGGACATGCCGCACCGGGGCTACACCTTC.

This clonotype was found many times. The chain uses TRBV7-9 and TRBJ2-1; D perhaps matches TRBD2 (6 bases). V was shortened by 5 bases and J by 0 bases, with 14 bases between the two germline ends. Germline V lookup: CDR1 SEHNR, CDR2 FQNEAQ (reference sequence). The CDR3 is 16 amino acids. CDR3 region: CASSQAGGVSYNEQFF. The CDR3, as DNA: TGTGCCAGCAGCCAGGCTGGCGGGGTCTCCTACAATGAGCAGTTCTTC.

This sequence joins TRBV12-5 and TRBJ2-1, with TRBD1 as a possible D gene (7 bases). The CDR3 spans 18 residues. The V and J ends lost 2 bases and 8 bases respectively, with 25 bases between them. In germline, CDR1 is LGHNT, CDR2 FRNRAP. Here the CDR3 DNA reads TGTGCTAGTGGTTTGAGCGGCCATGGGGACTCCCAGGGGGATGAGCAGTTCTTC. Translation gives CASGLSGHGDSQGDEQFF. Using reference TRBV12-5 and TRBJ2-1 for the parts outside the CDR3, the full variable domain is DARVTQTPRHKVTEMGQEVTMRCQPILGHNTVFWYRQTMMQGLELLAYFRNRAPLDDSGMPKDRFSAEMPDATLATLKIQPSEPRDSAVYFCASGLSGHGDSQGDEQFFGPGTRLTVL.

This clonotype showed up many times. The CDR3 here is CSARSASSYEQYF. CDR3 DNA sequence: TGCAGTGCTAGGAGTGCTAGCTCCTACGAGCAGTACTTC. The chain recombines TRBV20-1 with TRBJ2-7; D is unclear. CDR3 length: 13 residues. The V and J ends lost 3 bases and 0 bases respectively, with 9 bases between them. The germline gives CDR1 DFQATT, CDR2 SNEGSKA (reference sequence).

This clonotype was seen at least ten times. The CDR3 DNA reads as TGTGCCAGCAGTCCCGGGACTAGCGGGGCAGATACGCAGTATTTT. Translated: CASSPGTSGADTQYF. The J gene is TRBJ2-3, the V gene TRBV6-5; 13 positions match TRBD2. V lost 5 bases to trimming and J lost 4 bases; unmatched junction nucleotides: 3. Germline-derived CDR1 and CDR2 are MNHEY and SVGAGI. This CDR3 region has 15 residues.

This clonotype was seen ten or more times. The V gene is TRBV7-9, the J gene TRBJ1-6, with a tentative D call TRBD1 (6 bases). Trimming shortened V by 5 bases and J by 7 bases, and 12 bases separated the two germline ends. CDR3 size: 14 residues. CDR1 and CDR2 from the germline V gene are SEHNR and FQNEAQ (reference sequence). CDR3 nucleotide sequence: TGTGCCAGCAGCCCGCCGGGGGCAAATTCACCCCTCCACTTT. It is translated as CASSPPGANSPLHF. Filled out from reference TRBV7-9 and TRBJ1-6, the complete variable domain reads DTGVSQNPRHKITKRGQNVTFRCDPISEHNRLYWYRQTLGQGPEFLTYFQNEAQLEKSRLLSDRFSAERPKGSFSTLEIQRTEQGDSAMYLCASSPPGANSPLHFGNGTRLTVT.

The chain recombines TRBV15 with TRBJ1-1; no definite D call. Germline CDR1 reads LNHNV; CDR2 reads YYDKDF (reference sequence). Trimming took off 1 base at V and 6 bases at J, with 15 bases between the two ends. The CDR3 sequence is 15 residues long. CDR3 loop: CATSRVVCSMAEAFF. CDR3 in DNA: TGTGCCACCAGCAGAGTTGTATGTAGTATGGCTGAAGCTTTCTTT.

The chain has TRBV4-3 and TRBJ2-7; D possibly matches TRBD1 or TRBD2 (5 bases each). The germline V and J ends were trimmed by 0 bases and 5 bases, with 11 bases remaining between them. Germline assignment: CDR1 LGHNA and CDR2 YSLEER. The CDR3 is made up of 14 amino acids. The CDR3: CASSQDMGVHEQYF. CDR3 DNA sequence: TGCGCCAGCAGCCAAGATATGGGGGTGCACGAGCAGTACTTC.

The rearrangement uses TRBV4-1 and TRBJ2-7; 10 nucleotides match TRBD2. With 2 bases clipped from V and 3 bases from J, the junction kept 4 bases outside the gene matches. CDR1 MGHRA and CDR2 YSYEKL come from the germline V gene. This CDR3 has 15 residues. DNA of the CDR3: TGCGCCAGCAGCCAAATAGCGGGGGGAATCTACGAGCAGTACTTC. Translating it yields CASSQIAGGIYEQYF.

The chain uses TRBV4-2 and TRBJ2-3; 13 bases match TRBD2. Trimming removed 1 base from V and 3 bases from J; junction bases left unmatched: 7. The CDR3 has 18 residues. Germline V gives CDR1 LGHNA, CDR2 YNFKEQ. Written as DNA, the CDR3 is TGTGCCAGCAGCCAAGTGGGGACTAGCGGGATTTGGACAGATACGCAGTATTTT. Amino acid sequence: CASSQVGTSGIWTDTQYF.

This clonotype was detected only a few times. The J gene is TRBJ1-1, the V gene TRBV4-1, with D perhaps matching TRBD1 (5 bases). The CDR3 length is 12 residues. V dropped 0 bases and J dropped 7 bases, with 6 bases sitting between them. Germline loops: CDR1 MGHRA, CDR2 YSYEKL. The DNA for the CDR3 is TGCGCCAGCAGCCAAGATAGGGGTGAAGCTTTCTTT. Translating gives CASSQDRGEAFF.

Only a few counts were recorded for this clonotype. CDR3 bases: TGTGCCAGCAGACCCTGGGACAAGACGACGGAGACCCAGTACTTC. Residues: CASRPWDKTTETQYF. The rearrangement uses TRBV7-2 and TRBJ2-5; D might be TRBD1 (6 bases). The CDR3 runs 15 residues. V was clipped by 6 bases and J by 5 bases, with 19 bases between them. Germline CDR1 reads SGHTA; CDR2 reads FQGNSA.

Details on this clonotype: One base away lies a much larger clone, so this may be a sequencing read error. This chain connects TRBV29-1 to TRBJ2-3; 15 bases match TRBD2. The germline V gene has CDR1 SQVTM and CDR2 ANQGSEA. The CDR3 extends over 16 amino acids. Germline trimming cut 6 bases from V and 4 bases from J; bases unmatched to any gene: 8. The CDR3 nucleotides read TGCAGCGTCGACGGGACTAGCGGGGGGCCCGCAGATACGCAGTATTTT. Residues: CSVDGTSGGPADTQYF.

This clonotype was detected many times. Here the CDR3 reads CASSQVGAGVRNEQYF. DNA of the CDR3: TGTGCCAGCAGCCAAGTGGGGGCGGGAGTGCGCAACGAGCAGTACTTC. The V call is TRBV4-2, the J call TRBJ2-7; weak D call: TRBD2 (7 bases). The CDR3 has 16 amino acids. Looked up from germline, CDR1 is LGHNA and CDR2 is YNFKEQ. Deletions cut 1 base from V and 5 bases from J, with 18 bases between.

The chain combines TRBV12-3 or TRBV12-4 with TRBJ2-3; no clear D. V was cut by 2 bases and J by 4 bases, with 13 bases left in between. The CDR3 sequence is 15 residues long. The CDR3 DNA follows: TGTGCCAGCAGTTTATACGCCGTGGGTTCAGATACGCAGTATTTT. Its translation: CASSLYAVGSDTQYF.

There are many counts of this clonotype. The chain is built from TRBV7-2 and TRBJ2-7; 7 nucleotides agree with TRBD1. J was trimmed by 2 bases and V by 5 bases; bases with no gene match: 6. Looked up from germline, CDR1 is SGHTA and CDR2 is FQGNSA. This CDR3 spans 14 amino acids. The CDR3 DNA follows: TGTGCCAGCAGCGTATCGACAGGGCCCTACGAGCAGTACTTC. Its protein is CASSVSTGPYEQYF. The full variable domain, completed using reference TRBV7-2 and TRBJ2-7, is GAGVSQSPSNKVTEKGKDVELRCDPISGHTALYWYRQSLGQGLEFLIYFQGNSAPDKSGLPSDRFSAERTGGSVSTLTIQRTQQEDSAVYLCASSVSTGPYEQYFGPGTRLTVT.

This clonotype was counted many times. The chain uses TRBV5-1 and TRBJ2-2, with D maybe TRBD1 (5 bases). CDR1 is SGHRS and CDR2 is YFSETQ in the germline V gene. V gave up 3 bases and J gave up 5 bases, with 17 bases separating them. This CDR3 contains 16 residues. The CDR3 sequence is CASSSDSTVSTGELFF. The CDR3 DNA reads as TGCGCCAGCAGCTCTGATTCGACAGTTTCGACCGGGGAGCTGTTTTTT. The complete variable domain, with remaining parts taken from reference TRBV5-1 and TRBJ2-2, reads KAGVTQTPRYLIKTRGQQVTLSCSPISGHRSVSWYQQTPGQGLQFLFEYFSETQRNKGNFPGRFSGRQFSNSRSEMNVSTLELGDSALYLCASSSDSTVSTGELFFGEGSRLTVL.

This clonotype appeared a few times. V is TRBV4-1 and J is TRBJ1-1; D call uncertain. Germline CDR1 MGHRA, CDR2 YSYEKL. Trimming stripped 4 bases from V and 2 bases from J, with 14 bases between. There are 15 residues in the CDR3. CDR3 DNA: TGCGCCAGCAGCCTTGGCCTACCTGCCAACACTGAAGCTTTCTTT. Translated, it gives CASSLGLPANTEAFF.

This clonotype was recorded many times. The gene calls are TRBV7-9 and TRBJ1-1, with D hard to call. Germline V CDR1 and CDR2: SEHNR, FQNEAQ (reference sequence). The CDR3 extends over 15 amino acids. The V and J ends lost 2 bases and 4 bases respectively, with 14 bases between them. The CDR3 DNA is TGTGCCAGCAGCTTAAAGGCAGGTGAAGGCACTGAAGCTTTCTTT. Amino acids: CASSLKAGEGTEAFF.

V usage is TRBV30 and J usage is TRBJ2-7; D is unresolved. The CDR3 extends over 12 amino acids. V dropped 4 bases and J dropped 3 bases, with 10 bases sitting between them. Germline V gives CDR1 GTSNPN, CDR2 SVGIG (reference sequence). The CDR3 is CAWKREVYEQYF. Written as DNA, the CDR3 is TGTGCCTGGAAGCGAGAAGTCTACGAGCAGTACTTC.

With respect to this clonotype: A read error may produce the germline difference seen at one junction end. J is TRBJ2-5 and V is TRBV7-2, with a possible D match to TRBD1 (5 bases). Germline values: CDR1 SGHTA, CDR2 FQGNSA. This CDR3 is built from 14 residues. The CDR3 loop is CASSPVAGREAQYF. The CDR3 coding sequence is TGTGCCAGCAGCCCCGTGGCAGGGCGAGAGGCCCAGTACTTC.

Turning to this clonotype: A much bigger clone sits one base away, suggesting this may be a read error. The chain combines TRBV25-1 with TRBJ1-6; D not certain. Germline CDR1 reads MGHDK; CDR2 reads SYGVNS. The CDR3 extends over 15 amino acids. CDR3: CASSGGSSYNSSLHF. The CDR3 DNA reads as TGTGCCAGCAGCGGAGGGAGCTCCTATAATTCATCCCTCCACTTT.